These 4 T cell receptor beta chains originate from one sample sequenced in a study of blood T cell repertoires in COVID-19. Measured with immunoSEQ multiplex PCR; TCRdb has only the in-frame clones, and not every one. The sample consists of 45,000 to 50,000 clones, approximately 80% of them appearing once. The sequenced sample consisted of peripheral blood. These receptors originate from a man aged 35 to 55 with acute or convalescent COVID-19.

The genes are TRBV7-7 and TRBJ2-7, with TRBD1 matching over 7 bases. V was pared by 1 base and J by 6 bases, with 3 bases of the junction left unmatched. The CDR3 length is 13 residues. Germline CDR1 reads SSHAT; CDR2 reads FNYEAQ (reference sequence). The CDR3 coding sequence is TGTGCCAGCAGCTTAGTTTACAGGGGCGAGCAGTACTTC. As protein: CASSLVYRGEQYF.

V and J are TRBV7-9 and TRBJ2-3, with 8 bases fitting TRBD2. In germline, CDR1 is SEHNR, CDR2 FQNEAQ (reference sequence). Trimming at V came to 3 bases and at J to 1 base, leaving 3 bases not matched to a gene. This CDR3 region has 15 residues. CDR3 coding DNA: TGTGCCAGCAGCTTCCCCGGGGGGGGCACAGATACGCAGTATTTT. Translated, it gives CASSFPGGGTDTQYF.

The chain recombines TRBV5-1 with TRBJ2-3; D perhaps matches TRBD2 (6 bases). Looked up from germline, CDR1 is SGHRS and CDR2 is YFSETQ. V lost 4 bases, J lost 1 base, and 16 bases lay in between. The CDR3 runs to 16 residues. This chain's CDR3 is CASSVPRREGTDTQYF. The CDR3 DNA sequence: TGCGCCAGCAGCGTTCCTCGGAGGGAAGGCACAGATACGCAGTATTTT.

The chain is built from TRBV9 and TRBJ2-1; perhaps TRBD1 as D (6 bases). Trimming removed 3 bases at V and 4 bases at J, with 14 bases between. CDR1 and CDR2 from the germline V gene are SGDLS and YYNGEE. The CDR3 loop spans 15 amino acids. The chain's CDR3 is CASSAQLTGYNEQFF. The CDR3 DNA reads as TGTGCCAGCAGCGCACAACTCACAGGGTACAATGAGCAGTTCTTC.